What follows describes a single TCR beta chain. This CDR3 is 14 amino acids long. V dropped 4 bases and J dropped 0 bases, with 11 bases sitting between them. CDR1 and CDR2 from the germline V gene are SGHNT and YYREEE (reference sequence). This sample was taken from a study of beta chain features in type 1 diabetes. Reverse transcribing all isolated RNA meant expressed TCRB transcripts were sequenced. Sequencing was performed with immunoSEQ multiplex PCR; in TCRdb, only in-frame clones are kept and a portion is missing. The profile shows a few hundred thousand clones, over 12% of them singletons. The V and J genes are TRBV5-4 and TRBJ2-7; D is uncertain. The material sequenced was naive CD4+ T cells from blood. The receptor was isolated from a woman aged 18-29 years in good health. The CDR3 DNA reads TGTGCCAGCAGCGTTTACGAGAGCTCCTACGAGCAGTACTTC. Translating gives CASSVYESSYEQYF.